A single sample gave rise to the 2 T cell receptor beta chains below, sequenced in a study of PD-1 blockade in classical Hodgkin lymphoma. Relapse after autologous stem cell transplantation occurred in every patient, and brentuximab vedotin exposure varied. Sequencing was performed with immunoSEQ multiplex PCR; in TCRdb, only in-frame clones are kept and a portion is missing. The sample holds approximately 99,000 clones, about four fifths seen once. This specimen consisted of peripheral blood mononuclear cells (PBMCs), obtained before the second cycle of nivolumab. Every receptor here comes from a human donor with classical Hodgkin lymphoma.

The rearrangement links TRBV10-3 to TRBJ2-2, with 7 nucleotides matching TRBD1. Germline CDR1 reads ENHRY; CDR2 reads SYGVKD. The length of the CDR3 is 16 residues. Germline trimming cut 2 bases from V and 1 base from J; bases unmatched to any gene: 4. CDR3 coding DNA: TGTGCCATCAGTGAGGAGGGGGCTCTGAACACCGGGGAGCTGTTTTTT. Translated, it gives CAISEEGALNTGELFF.

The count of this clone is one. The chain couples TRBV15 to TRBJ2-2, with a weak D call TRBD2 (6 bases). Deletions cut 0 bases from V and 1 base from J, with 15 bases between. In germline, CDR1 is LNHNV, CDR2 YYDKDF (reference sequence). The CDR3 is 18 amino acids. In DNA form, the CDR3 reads TGTGCCACCAGCAGAGATCCCCCCTACGGGGGGAACACCGGGGAGCTGTTTTTT. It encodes CATSRDPPYGGNTGELFF.